This entry features one TCR beta chain sequence. Assay: immunoSEQ multiplex PCR; the TCRdb copy retains only in-frame clones and omits some. The data show 150,000 or so clones, over 85% seen once. This entry comes from a study of control samples from healthy donors and cancer patients. V shed 3 bases, J shed 12 bases, and the junction held 27 bases outside the gene matches. CDR1 and CDR2 from the germline V gene are SGHNT and YYREEE (reference sequence). The CDR3 loop spans 19 amino acids. The sample taken for sequencing was blood. The chain is built from TRBV5-4 and TRBJ2-1; 7 positions agree with TRBD1. The clonotype was recovered from a man aged 45-60 years in good health. CDR3 in DNA: TGTGCCAGCAGCTCGCCGGCCGAGGGGGCCCGACTACATGGTGGGGGGCAGTTCTTC. Translated, it gives CASSSPAEGARLHGGGQFF.